This is a list of T cell receptor beta chains from one sample in a study of shared clonotypes between healthy human individuals. Sequenced by immunoSEQ multiplex PCR; TCRdb stores in-frame clones only, minus some. The sample has more than 2 million clones; 90% to 95% are singletons. Sequencing input: naive CD8+ T cells from PBMCs. Receptors originate from a man aged 18 to 30 in good health. Some clones in this sample may be carry-over from other donors' samples. Both conserved end residues are part of each CDR3. D genes are given only for firm matches. Part of the rows lack a size; the others show once, few, many or a class for expanded clones.

J gene,clone size,D gene,V gene,CDR3 DNA,CDR3 protein
TRBJ2-7,.,.,TRBV18,TGTGCCAGCTCACCATCGGGACGGACCTACGAGCAGTACTTC,CASSPSGRTYEQYF
TRBJ1-1,few,TRBD1,TRBV19,TGTGCCAGCGAATTGGGAGGGGGCGTTGAAGCTTTCTTT,CASELGGGVEAFF
TRBJ2-1,.,TRBD1,TRBV9,TGTGCCAGCAGCGTCTTGACAGGGCCCCCGTTCTTC,CASSVLTGPPFF
TRBJ2-1,.,.,TRBV7-8,TGTGCCAGCAGCTTAGCGTACGGGGGCCTATACAATGAGCAGTTCTTC,CASSLAYGGLYNEQFF
TRBJ2-7,.,.,TRBV2,TGTGCCAGCAGTGAGGGGACTCGCCGCTACGAGCAGTACTTC,CASSEGTRRYEQYF
TRBJ1-5,.,.,TRBV28,TGTGCCAGCAGCCCCGCCGGGGGGCCTGGCAATCAGCCCCAGCATTTT,CASSPAGGPGNQPQHF
TRBJ1-2,.,.,TRBV28,TGTGCCAGCAGTGTCAACAGGGCCCTATATGGCTACACCTTC,CASSVNRALYGYTF
TRBJ1-2,.,.,TRBV5-5,TGTGCCAGCAGCCTGACTGGTTATGGCTACACCTTC,CASSLTGYGYTF
TRBJ2-1,once,.,TRBV27,TGTGCCAGCAGCGAGAATCACAATGAGCAGTTCTTC,CASSENHNEQFF
TRBJ2-3,.,.,TRBV7-9,TGTGCCAGCACCCCAGCGGCTAGGCTTGCGGATACGCAGTATTTT,CASTPAARLADTQYF
TRBJ2-1,.,.,TRBV27,TGTGCCAGCAGTTTATATCGTCCGGACATACTCAATGAGCAGTTCTTC,CASSLYRPDILNEQFF
TRBJ2-1,.,.,TRBV29-1,TGCAGCGTGCTGCTTAGCGGACCCGACTATGAGCAGTTCTTC,CSVLLSGPDYEQFF
TRBJ2-3,.,TRBD1,TRBV7-6,TGTGCCAGCAGCTTTCGCGGGACAGGGGAGCTACAGCCTACAGATACGCAGTATTTT,CASSFRGTGELQPTDTQYF
TRBJ1-4,once,.,TRBV7-9,TGTGCCAGCATGGACCCCGTAACAACTAATGAAAAACTGTTTTTT,CASMDPVTTNEKLFF
TRBJ2-7,once,TRBD1,TRBV4-1,TGCGCCAGCAGCCAAGAAGGGACAGGGCGGTCCTACGAGCAGTACTTC,CASSQEGTGRSYEQYF
TRBJ2-5,.,TRBD1,TRBV6-1,TGTGCCAGCAGTGGAGGGCAGGGGGCAGGCCAAGAGACCCAGTACTTC,CASSGGQGAGQETQYF
TRBJ1-4,.,.,TRBV4-3,TGCGCCAGCAGCCAAGATAAGGGCCCAACTAATGAAAAACTGTTTTTT,CASSQDKGPTNEKLFF
TRBJ1-5,.,.,TRBV6-5,TGTGCCAGCAGTTACTCGGGGGATGGTCAGCCCCAGCATTTT,CASSYSGDGQPQHF
TRBJ2-2,.,.,TRBV10-3,TGTGCCATCAGTGCCCCGACAGCCGGGGAGCTGTTTTTT,CAISAPTAGELFF
TRBJ1-2,.,.,TRBV10-3,TGTGCCATCAGTGTGGCCCAATTGACCGCGGGCTATGGCTACACCTTC,CAISVAQLTAGYGYTF
TRBJ2-7,.,TRBD2,TRBV27,TGTGCCAGCAGTTTATCAGCGGGAGGGGCCTTAGAGCAGTACTTC,CASSLSAGGALEQYF
TRBJ1-5,.,.,TRBV28,TGTGCCAGCAGACAAACGGGGGGTCTGCAGCCCCAGCATTTT,CASRQTGGLQPQHF
TRBJ1-1,.,.,TRBV7-6,TGTGCCAGCAGCAATCGGGACGGCCAGAACACTGAAGCTTTCTTT,CASSNRDGQNTEAFF
TRBJ1-4,.,.,TRBV27,TGTGCCAGCAGTTTAAGGCTAGGAAGTGAAAAACTGTTTTTT,CASSLRLGSEKLFF
TRBJ2-7,.,.,TRBV27,TGTGCCAGCAGTTTATCGGACGACTCCGAGCAGTACTTC,CASSLSDDSEQYF
TRBJ2-5,.,.,TRBV7-9,TGTGCCAGCAGCTTAGGCGTAGAGACCCAGTACTTC,CASSLGVETQYF
TRBJ1-3,.,.,TRBV27,TGTGCCAGCAGTTCCAGAGGGGGGTCTGGAAACACCATATATTTT,CASSSRGGSGNTIYF
TRBJ2-7,.,.,TRBV6-1,TGTGCCAGCAGTGAGGTCCAGGCGCCTACCTACGAGCAGTACTTC,CASSEVQAPTYEQYF
TRBJ2-7,.,.,TRBV27,TGTGCCAGCAGTTTTTATACCTACGAGCAGTACTTC,CASSFYTYEQYF
TRBJ2-2,.,TRBD2,TRBV10-3,TGTGCCATCAGTGAGCCCTACACTAGCGGAGTAAACACCGGGGAGCTGTTTTTT,CAISEPYTSGVNTGELFF
TRBJ1-2,.,.,TRBV28,TGTGCCAGCAGACTCAATTGGGACTATGGCTACACCTTC,CASRLNWDYGYTF
TRBJ1-3,once,TRBD1,TRBV5-6,TGTGCCAGCCAACTGGGACAGGGTTACAACACCATATATTTT,CASQLGQGYNTIYF
TRBJ2-6,.,.,TRBV6-9,TGTGCCAGCAGTGACGTATTACGACAAAGTCGGGCCAACGTCCTGACTTTC,CASSDVLRQSRANVLTF
TRBJ2-7,once,.,TRBV5-1,TGCGCCAGCAGCTCTACCGACAGAACCTACGAGCAGTACTTC,CASSSTDRTYEQYF
TRBJ2-7,once,.,TRBV5-1,TGCGCCAGCAGCTTGGCTCTCGCCTACGAGCAGTACTTC,CASSLALAYEQYF
TRBJ2-2,.,.,TRBV4-3,TGCGCCAGCAGCCAAGATTTCGGCCGGGGCGGGGAGCTGTTTTTT,CASSQDFGRGGELFF
TRBJ2-3,.,TRBD1,TRBV30,TGTGCCTGGAGTGCCTGGGACAGAGGGAACACAGATACGCAGTATTTT,CAWSAWDRGNTDTQYF
TRBJ2-7,.,.,TRBV7-6,TGTGCCAGCAGCTACCGGACGGGAACCTACGAGCAGTACTTC,CASSYRTGTYEQYF
TRBJ2-1,.,.,TRBV7-9,TGTGCCAGCTCCCACGGCGCGTTAGGTAGTGAGCAGTTCTTC,CASSHGALGSEQFF
TRBJ2-7,.,.,TRBV29-1,TGCAGCGTTGAAGATTCTTTTGGGGGCGCGTGGGAGCAGTACTTC,CSVEDSFGGAWEQYF
TRBJ2-3,.,TRBD2,TRBV4-2,TGTGCCAGCAGCCAGCCGACTAGCGGGTACACAGATACGCAGTATTTT,CASSQPTSGYTDTQYF
TRBJ1-5,.,.,TRBV9,TGTGCCAGCAGCCTTTCTGGCAATCAGCCCCAGCATTTT,CASSLSGNQPQHF
TRBJ2-5,.,TRBD2,TRBV11-2,TGTGCCAGCAGCTTGGGACTAGCGGGAGGTTCAGAGACCCAGTACTTC,CASSLGLAGGSETQYF
TRBJ2-3,once,TRBD2,TRBV27,TGTGCCAGCAGTCATTACCTCGCTAGCGGGGACACAGATACGCAGTATTTT,CASSHYLASGDTDTQYF
TRBJ2-7,.,.,TRBV5-1,TGCGCCAGCAGTTATCTCCCTCTGGGCGAGCAGTACTTC,CASSYLPLGEQYF
TRBJ2-1,.,.,TRBV11-2,TGTGCCAGCAGCTTAGGCGGTTCTAGCGAGAGCTCCTACAATGAGCAGTTCTTC,CASSLGGSSESSYNEQFF